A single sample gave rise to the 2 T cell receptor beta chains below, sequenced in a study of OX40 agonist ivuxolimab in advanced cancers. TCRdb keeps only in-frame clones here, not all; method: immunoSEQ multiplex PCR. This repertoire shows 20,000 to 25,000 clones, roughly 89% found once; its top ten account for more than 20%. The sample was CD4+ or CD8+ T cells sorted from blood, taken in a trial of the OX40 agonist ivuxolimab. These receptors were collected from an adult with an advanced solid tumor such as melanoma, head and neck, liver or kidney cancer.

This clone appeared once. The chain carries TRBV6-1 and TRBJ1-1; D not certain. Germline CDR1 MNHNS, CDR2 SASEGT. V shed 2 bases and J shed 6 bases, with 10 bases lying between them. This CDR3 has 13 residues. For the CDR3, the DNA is TGTGCCAGCAGTGAATGGGGTGGCGCTGAAGCTTTCTTT. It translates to CASSEWGGAEAFF.

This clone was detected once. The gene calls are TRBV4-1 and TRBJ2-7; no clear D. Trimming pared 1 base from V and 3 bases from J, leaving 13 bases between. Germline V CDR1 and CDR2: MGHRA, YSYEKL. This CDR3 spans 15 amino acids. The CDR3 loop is CASSQGLEPLYEQYF. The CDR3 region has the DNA TGCGCCAGCAGCCAAGGTCTGGAACCCCTCTACGAGCAGTACTTC.